A single sample gave rise to the 13 T cell receptor beta chains below, sequenced in a study of shared clonotypes between healthy human individuals. Sequencing was performed with immunoSEQ multiplex PCR; in TCRdb, only in-frame clones are kept and a portion is missing. Of over 1.4 million clones listed, over 95% are singletons. The sample taken for sequencing was naive CD4+ T cells sorted from blood. Subset described: CD45RA+ positively selected. The receptor set was obtained from a man aged 30 to 39 in good health.

This chain joins TRBV7-2 and TRBJ2-5; TRBD1 is a possible D gene (6 bases). Germline CDR1 and CDR2: SGHTA and FQGNSA. V was trimmed by 1 base and J by 6 bases, leaving 9 bases between them. CDR3 size: 13 residues. The CDR3 is CASSLDREQTQYF. CDR3 sequence (DNA): TGTGCCAGCAGCTTAGACAGGGAACAGACCCAGTACTTC.

This chain links TRBV11-2 with TRBJ1-2; TRBD1 matches at 7 bases. Germline V gene lookup returns CDR1 SGHAT and CDR2 FQNNGV. The CDR3 contains 14 residues. V lost 4 bases to trimming and J lost 0 bases; unmatched junction nucleotides: 2. The CDR3 protein is CASSWQGANYGYTF. CDR3 bases: TGTGCCAGCAGCTGGCAGGGGGCTAACTATGGCTACACCTTC.

The V gene is TRBV5-4, the J gene TRBJ1-3; 7 positions agree with TRBD1. Germline trimming cut 3 bases from V and 2 bases from J; bases unmatched to any gene: 5. The V gene's germline CDR1 is SGHNT and CDR2 YYREEE (reference sequence). CDR3 length equals 15 residues. CDR3 nucleotide sequence: TGTGCCAGCAGCTCGTCAACAGGGGCTGGAAACACCATATATTTT. Amino acid sequence: CASSSSTGAGNTIYF.

The genes are TRBV7-9 and TRBJ2-2; 7 positions agree with TRBD1. This CDR3 is built from 16 residues. V lost 4 bases to trimming and J lost 7 bases; unmatched junction nucleotides: 12. Germline loops: CDR1 SEHNR, CDR2 FQNEAQ (reference sequence). The CDR3 coding sequence is TGTGCCAGCAGCTACCTCACGACAGGGACGGACGGGGAGCTGTTTTTT. It encodes CASSYLTTGTDGELFF.

This clone was seen once. The chain has TRBV5-1 and TRBJ2-5; D uncertain. This CDR3 is 14 amino acids long. Germline V gives CDR1 SGHRS, CDR2 YFSETQ. V was pared by 3 bases and J by 1 base, with 10 bases between. CDR3 in DNA: TGCGCCAGCAGCTGGACGTTACCCCAAGAGACCCAGTACTTC. This sequence encodes CASSWTLPQETQYF.

On this clone itself: The same CDR3 arises from other DNA sequences in this sample as well. The V gene is TRBV19, the J gene TRBJ2-2; D gene unclear. This CDR3 has 12 residues. Germline V CDR1 and CDR2: LNHDA, SQIVND (reference sequence). The V end was cut by 3 bases, the J end by 6 bases, with 5 bases between. The CDR3 DNA reads TGTGCCAGTAGTATTGGGTCCGGGGAGCTGTTTTTT. Residues: CASSIGSGELFF.

This sequence joins TRBV18 and TRBJ2-2; D unclear. The germline V gene has CDR1 KGHSH and CDR2 LQKENI. Trimming took off 3 bases at V and 4 bases at J, with 12 bases between the two ends. This CDR3 region has 15 residues. In DNA form, the CDR3 reads TGTGCCAGCTCACCTATTCTGTCGACCACCGGGGAGCTGTTTTTT. This gives the protein CASSPILSTTGELFF.

The rearrangement links TRBV7-6 to TRBJ2-7; a weak D match, TRBD2 (5 bases). Trimming removed 1 base from V and 3 bases from J, with 10 bases in between. Looked up from germline, CDR1 is SGHVS and CDR2 is FNYEAQ. This CDR3 region has 14 residues. CDR3 in DNA: TGTGCCAGCAGCTTAGTTCTGAGCGGCTACGAGCAGTACTTC. Translated: CASSLVLSGYEQYF.

About this clone itself: The identical CDR3 is also encoded by other nucleotide sequences in the sample. V is TRBV29-1 and J is TRBJ2-7, with D perhaps matching TRBD2 (5 bases). Trimming left V 3 bases short and J 3 bases short, with 6 bases between. Germline V gene sequence: CDR1 SQVTM, CDR2 ANQGSEA. The CDR3 runs 11 residues. DNA of the CDR3: TGCAGCGTTGATCGGGGCTACGAGCAGTACTTC. Its translation: CSVDRGYEQYF.

The chain carries TRBV27 and TRBJ2-3, with unresolved D. V gave up 5 bases and J gave up 2 bases, with 5 bases separating them. The V gene's germline CDR1 is MNHEY and CDR2 SMNVEV (reference sequence). The CDR3 has 12 amino acids. The chain's CDR3 is CASSPNTDTQYF. The CDR3 DNA sequence: TGTGCCAGCAGTCCTAACACAGATACGCAGTATTTT.

This chain uses TRBV19 with TRBJ1-5; no firm D call. The CDR3 runs to 15 residues. Per germline, CDR1 LNHDA and CDR2 SQIVND (reference sequence). V was cut by 4 bases and J by 0 bases, with 10 bases left in between. The CDR3 loop is CASSRAELSNQPQHF. CDR3 coding DNA: TGTGCCAGTAGTAGGGCAGAGCTTAGCAATCAGCCCCAGCATTTT.

Worth noting for this clone: Other DNA sequences from this sample encode an identical CDR3 as well. The rearrangement links TRBV15 to TRBJ2-7; D not resolved. The V end was cut by 0 bases, the J end by 2 bases, with 8 bases between. CDR3 length equals 14 residues. Germline V gene sequence: CDR1 LNHNV, CDR2 YYDKDF (reference sequence). The chain's CDR3 is CATSRDPGTYEQYF. The CDR3 DNA reads as TGTGCCACCAGCAGAGATCCAGGTACCTACGAGCAGTACTTC.

In its sample, this clone was seen once. The CDR3 loop reads CASSVGGDRVHNEQFF. The CDR3 bases are TGTGCCAGCAGCGTAGGTGGGGACAGGGTCCACAATGAGCAGTTCTTC. The rearrangement joins TRBV9 to TRBJ2-1; TRBD1 matches at 9 bases. The CDR3 has 16 amino acids. CDR1 and CDR2 (germline): SGDLS, YYNGEE. Losses at the gene ends were 0 bases for V and 5 bases for J; bases not matched to a gene: 6.